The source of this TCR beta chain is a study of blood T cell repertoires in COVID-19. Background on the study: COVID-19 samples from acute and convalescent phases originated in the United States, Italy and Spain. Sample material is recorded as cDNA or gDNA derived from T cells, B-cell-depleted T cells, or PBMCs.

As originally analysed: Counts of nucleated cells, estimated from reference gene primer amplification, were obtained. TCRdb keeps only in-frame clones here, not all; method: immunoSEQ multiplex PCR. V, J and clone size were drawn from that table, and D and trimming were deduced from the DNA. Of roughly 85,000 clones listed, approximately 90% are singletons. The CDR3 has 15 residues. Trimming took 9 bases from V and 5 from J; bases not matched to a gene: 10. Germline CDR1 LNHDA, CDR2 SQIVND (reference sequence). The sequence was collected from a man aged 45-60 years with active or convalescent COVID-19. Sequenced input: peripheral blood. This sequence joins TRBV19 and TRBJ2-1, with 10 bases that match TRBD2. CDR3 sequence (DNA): TGTGCCAGCCGGACCGGGACTAGCGCTAACAATGAGCAGTTCTTC. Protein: CASRTGTSANNEQFF.